This T cell receptor beta chain was sequenced during a study of blood T cell repertoires in COVID-19. Study information: Researchers got acute and convalescent COVID-19 samples from the United States, Italy and Spain.

The germline gives CDR1 SGHTA, CDR2 FQGTGA. This CDR3 spans 17 amino acids. The germline V and J ends were trimmed by 2 bases and 1 base, with 12 bases remaining between them. Residents of 24 US areas, aged about 18 to 95 years, made up the participants. Cohort allocation depended upon clinical history that participants reported. Source study methods: From reference gene primer amplification, estimates of nucleated cell counts were derived. Libraries were prepared by immunoSEQ multiplex PCR; TCRdb keeps only in-frame clonotypes and omits some of them. The V and J calls and clone size were taken over from that table, and D and trimming were inferred from the DNA. The table has about 160,000 clones, 65% to 85% seen once.

The receptor's source is a woman aged 35 to 49 with acute COVID-19. The V and J genes are TRBV7-3 and TRBJ2-6; perhaps TRBD2 as D (6 bases). Material: PBMCs or T cells enriched from blood (not recorded which). CDR3 bases: TGTGCCAGCAGCTTATACTCCGGGAGTTCTGGGGCCAACGTCCTGACTTTC. Translated, it gives CASSLYSGSSGANVLTF.